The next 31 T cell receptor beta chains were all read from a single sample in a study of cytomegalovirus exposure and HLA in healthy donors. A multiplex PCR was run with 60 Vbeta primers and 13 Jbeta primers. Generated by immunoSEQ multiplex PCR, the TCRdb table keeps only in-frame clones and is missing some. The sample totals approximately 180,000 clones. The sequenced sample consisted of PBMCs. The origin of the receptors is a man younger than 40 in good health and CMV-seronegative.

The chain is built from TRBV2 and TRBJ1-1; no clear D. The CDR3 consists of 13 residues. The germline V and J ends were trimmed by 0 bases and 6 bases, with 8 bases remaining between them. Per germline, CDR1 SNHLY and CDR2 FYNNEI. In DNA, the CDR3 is TGTGCCAGCAGTGAAGCGGTGGAGGCTGAAGCTTTCTTT. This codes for CASSEAVEAEAFF.

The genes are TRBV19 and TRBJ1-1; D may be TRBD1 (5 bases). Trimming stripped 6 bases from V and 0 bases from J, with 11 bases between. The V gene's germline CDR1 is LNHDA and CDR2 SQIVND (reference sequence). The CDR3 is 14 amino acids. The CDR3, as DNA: TGTGCCAGTAGATCGTGGGGGGTGAACACTGAAGCTTTCTTT. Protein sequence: CASRSWGVNTEAFF.

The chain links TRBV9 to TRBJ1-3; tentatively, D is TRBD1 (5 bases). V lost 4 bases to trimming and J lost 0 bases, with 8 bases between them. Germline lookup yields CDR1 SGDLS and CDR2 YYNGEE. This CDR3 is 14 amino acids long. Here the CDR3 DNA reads TGTGCCAGCAGCTCCGGGGGCTCTGGAAACACCATATATTTT. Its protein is CASSSGGSGNTIYF.

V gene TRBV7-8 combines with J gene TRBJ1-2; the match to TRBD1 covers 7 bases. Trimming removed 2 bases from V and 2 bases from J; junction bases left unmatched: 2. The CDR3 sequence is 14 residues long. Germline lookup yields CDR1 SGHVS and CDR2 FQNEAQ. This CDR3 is CASSLKGQNYGYTF. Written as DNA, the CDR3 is TGTGCCAGCAGCTTAAAGGGACAGAACTATGGCTACACCTTC.

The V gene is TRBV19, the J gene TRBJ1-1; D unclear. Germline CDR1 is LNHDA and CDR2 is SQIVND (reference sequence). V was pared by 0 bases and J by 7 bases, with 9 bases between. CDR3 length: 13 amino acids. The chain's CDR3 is CASSIDPEGEAFF. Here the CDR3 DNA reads TGTGCCAGTAGTATAGATCCCGAGGGTGAAGCTTTCTTT.

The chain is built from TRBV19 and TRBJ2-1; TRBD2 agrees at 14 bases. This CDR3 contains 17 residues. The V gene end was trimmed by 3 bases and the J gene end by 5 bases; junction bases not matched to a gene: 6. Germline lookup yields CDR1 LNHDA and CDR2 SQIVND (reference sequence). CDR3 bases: TGTGCCAGTAGTATGGGGACTAGCGGGAGTTGGAACAATGAGCAGTTCTTC. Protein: CASSMGTSGSWNNEQFF. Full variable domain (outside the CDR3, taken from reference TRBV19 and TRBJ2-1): DGGITQSPKYLFRKEGQNVTLSCEQNLNHDAMYWYRQDPGQGLRLIYYSQIVNDFQKGDIAEGYSVSREKKESFPLTVTSAQKNPTAFYLCASSMGTSGSWNNEQFFGPGTRLTVL.

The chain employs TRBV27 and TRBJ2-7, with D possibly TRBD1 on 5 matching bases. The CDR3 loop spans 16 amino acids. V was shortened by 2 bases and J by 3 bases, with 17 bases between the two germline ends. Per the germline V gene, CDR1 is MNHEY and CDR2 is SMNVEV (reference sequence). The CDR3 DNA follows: TGTGCCAGCAGTTTACTCCCTACAGGTGTCCTCTACGAGCAGTACTTC. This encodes CASSLLPTGVLYEQYF.

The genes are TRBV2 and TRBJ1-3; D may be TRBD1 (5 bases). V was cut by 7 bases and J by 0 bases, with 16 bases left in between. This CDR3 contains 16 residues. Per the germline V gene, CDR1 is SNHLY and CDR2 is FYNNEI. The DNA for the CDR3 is TGTGCCAGCATGCGGGGAGGGGCCTTCTCTGGAAACACCATATATTTT. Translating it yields CASMRGGAFSGNTIYF.

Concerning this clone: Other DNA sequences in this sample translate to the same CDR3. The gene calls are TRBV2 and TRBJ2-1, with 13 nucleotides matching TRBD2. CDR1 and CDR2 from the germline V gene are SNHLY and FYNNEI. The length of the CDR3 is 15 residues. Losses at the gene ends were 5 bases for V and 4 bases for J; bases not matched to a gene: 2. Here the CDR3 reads CASSLLAGGYNEQFF. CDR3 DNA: TGTGCCAGCAGTTTACTAGCGGGGGGGTACAATGAGCAGTTCTTC.

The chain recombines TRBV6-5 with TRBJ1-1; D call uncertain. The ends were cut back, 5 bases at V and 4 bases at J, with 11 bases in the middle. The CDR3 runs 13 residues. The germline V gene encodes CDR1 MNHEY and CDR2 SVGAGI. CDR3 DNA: TGTGCCAGCAGTCCCACATGGAGCACTGAAGCTTTCTTT. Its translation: CASSPTWSTEAFF.

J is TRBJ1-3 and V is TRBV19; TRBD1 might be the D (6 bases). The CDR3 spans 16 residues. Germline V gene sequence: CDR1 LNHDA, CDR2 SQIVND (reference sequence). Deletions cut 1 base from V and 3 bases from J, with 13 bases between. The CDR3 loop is CASSIGPGVRGNTIYF. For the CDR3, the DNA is TGTGCCAGTAGTATAGGCCCAGGGGTACGTGGAAACACCATATATTTT.

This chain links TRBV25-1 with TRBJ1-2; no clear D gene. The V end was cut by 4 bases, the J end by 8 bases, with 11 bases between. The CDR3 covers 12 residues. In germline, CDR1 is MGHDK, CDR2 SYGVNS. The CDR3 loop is CASSASYWGYTF. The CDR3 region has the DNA TGTGCCAGCAGTGCATCTTACTGGGGCTACACCTTC.

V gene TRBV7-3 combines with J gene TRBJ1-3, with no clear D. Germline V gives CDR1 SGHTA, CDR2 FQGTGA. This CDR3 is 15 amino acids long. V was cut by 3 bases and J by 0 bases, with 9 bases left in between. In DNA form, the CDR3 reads TGTGCCAGCAGCTTCGGCGGTAGCTCTGGAAACACCATATATTTT. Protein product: CASSFGGSSGNTIYF.

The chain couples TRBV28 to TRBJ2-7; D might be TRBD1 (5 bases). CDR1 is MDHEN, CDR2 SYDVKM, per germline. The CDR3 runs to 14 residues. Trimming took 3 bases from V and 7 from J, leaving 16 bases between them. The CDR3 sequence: CASSLLQGTVEQYF. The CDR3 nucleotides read TGTGCCAGCAGTTTGCTCCAGGGAACGGTAGAGCAGTACTTC.

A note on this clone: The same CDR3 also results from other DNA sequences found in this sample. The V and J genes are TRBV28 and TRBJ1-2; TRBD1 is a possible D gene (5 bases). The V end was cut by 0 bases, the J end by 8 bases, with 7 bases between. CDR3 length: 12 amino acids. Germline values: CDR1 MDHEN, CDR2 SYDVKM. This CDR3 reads CASSLWQGGYTF. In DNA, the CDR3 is TGTGCCAGCAGTTTATGGCAGGGAGGCTACACCTTC.

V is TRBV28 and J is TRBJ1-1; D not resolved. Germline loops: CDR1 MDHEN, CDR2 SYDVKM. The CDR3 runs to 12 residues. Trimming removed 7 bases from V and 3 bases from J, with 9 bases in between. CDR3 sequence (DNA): TGTGCCAGCAACGAGGGTTACACTGAAGCTTTCTTT. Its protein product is CASNEGYTEAFF.

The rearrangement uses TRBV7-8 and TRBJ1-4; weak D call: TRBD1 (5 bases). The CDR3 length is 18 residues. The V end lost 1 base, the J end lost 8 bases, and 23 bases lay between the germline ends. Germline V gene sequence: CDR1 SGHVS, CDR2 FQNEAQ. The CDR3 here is CASSLGRIPQGEGEKLFF. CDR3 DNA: TGTGCCAGCAGCTTAGGACGAATTCCCCAGGGTGAAGGCGAAAAACTGTTTTTT.

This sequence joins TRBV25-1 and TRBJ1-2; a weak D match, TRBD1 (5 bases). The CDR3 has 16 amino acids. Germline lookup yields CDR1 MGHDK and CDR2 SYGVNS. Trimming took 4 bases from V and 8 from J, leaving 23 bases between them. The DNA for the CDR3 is TGTGCCAGCAGTGGGGCGGGGTCGGGTCAGGGCGACGGCTACACCTTC. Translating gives CASSGAGSGQGDGYTF.

CDR3 sequence: CATSPSYGEAFF. As DNA, the CDR3 is TGTGCCACCAGCCCATCCTACGGTGAAGCTTTCTTT. V gene TRBV15 combines with J gene TRBJ1-1; D is unclear. The germline CDR1 and CDR2 sequences are LNHNV and YYDKDF (reference sequence). V dropped 5 bases and J dropped 7 bases, with 11 bases sitting between them. The length of the CDR3 is 12 residues.

CDR3 nucleotide sequence: TGTGCCAGCAGCCCTGAATGGGCGGGCGACACTGAAGCTTTCTTT. Residues: CASSPEWAGDTEAFF. This chain uses TRBV5-8 with TRBJ1-1; D gene uncertain. Germline CDR1 SGHTS, CDR2 YDEGEE. V was shortened by 4 bases and J by 3 bases, with 16 bases between the two germline ends. There are 15 residues in the CDR3. Drawing the rest from reference TRBV5-8 and TRBJ1-1, the complete variable domain is EAGVTQSPTHLIKTRGQQATLRCSPISGHTSVYWYQQALGLGLQFLLWYDEGEERNRGNFPPRFSGRQFPNYSSELNVNALELEDSALYLCASSPEWAGDTEAFFGQGTRLTVV.

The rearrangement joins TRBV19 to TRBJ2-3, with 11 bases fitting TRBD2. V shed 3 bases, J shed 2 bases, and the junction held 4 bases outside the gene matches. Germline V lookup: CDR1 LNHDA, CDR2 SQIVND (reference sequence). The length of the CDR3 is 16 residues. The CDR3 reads CASSIEGLADTDTQYF. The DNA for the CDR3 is TGTGCCAGTAGTATTGAGGGACTAGCGGACACAGATACGCAGTATTTT.

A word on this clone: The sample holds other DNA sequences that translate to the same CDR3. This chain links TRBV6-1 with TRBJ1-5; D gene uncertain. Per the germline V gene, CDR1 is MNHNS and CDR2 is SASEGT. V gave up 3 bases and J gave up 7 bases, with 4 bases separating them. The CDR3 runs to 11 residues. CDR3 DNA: TGTGCCAGCAGTGACGGGCAGCCCCAGCATTTT. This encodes CASSDGQPQHF.

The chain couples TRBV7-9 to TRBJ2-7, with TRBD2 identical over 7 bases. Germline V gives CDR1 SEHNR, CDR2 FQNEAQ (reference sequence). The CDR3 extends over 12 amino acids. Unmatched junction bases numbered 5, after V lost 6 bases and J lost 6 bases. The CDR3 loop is CASRKAGREQYF. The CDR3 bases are TGTGCCAGCAGGAAAGCGGGGCGCGAGCAGTACTTC.

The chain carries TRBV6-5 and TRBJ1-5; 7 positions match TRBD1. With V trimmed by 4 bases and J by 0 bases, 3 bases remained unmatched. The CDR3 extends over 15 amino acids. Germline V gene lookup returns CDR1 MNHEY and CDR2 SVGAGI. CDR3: CASSSQGYSNQPQHF. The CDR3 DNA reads TGTGCCAGCAGTTCACAGGGGTATAGCAATCAGCCCCAGCATTTT.

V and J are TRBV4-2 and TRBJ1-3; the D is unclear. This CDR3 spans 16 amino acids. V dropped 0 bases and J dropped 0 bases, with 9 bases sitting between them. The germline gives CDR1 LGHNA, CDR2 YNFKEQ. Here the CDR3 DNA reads TGTGCCAGCAGCCAAGACTACGGAGACTCTGGAAACACCATATATTTT. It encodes CASSQDYGDSGNTIYF.

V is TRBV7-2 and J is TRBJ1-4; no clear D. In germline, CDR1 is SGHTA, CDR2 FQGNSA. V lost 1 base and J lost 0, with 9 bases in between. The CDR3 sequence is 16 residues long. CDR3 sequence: CASSLVAGPTNEKLFF. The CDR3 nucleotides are TGTGCCAGCAGCTTAGTGGCAGGCCCAACTAATGAAAAACTGTTTTTT.

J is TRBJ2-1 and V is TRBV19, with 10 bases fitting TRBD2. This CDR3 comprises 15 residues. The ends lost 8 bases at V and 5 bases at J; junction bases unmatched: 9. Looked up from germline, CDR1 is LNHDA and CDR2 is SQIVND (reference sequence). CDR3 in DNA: TGTGCCAGTTCCCCCAAGCGGGAGGGCCACAATGAGCAGTTCTTC. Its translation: CASSPKREGHNEQFF.

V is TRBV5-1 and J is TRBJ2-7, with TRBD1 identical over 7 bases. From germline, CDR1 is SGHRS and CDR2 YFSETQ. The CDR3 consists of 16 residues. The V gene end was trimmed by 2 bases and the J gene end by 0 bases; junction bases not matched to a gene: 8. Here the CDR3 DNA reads TGCGCCAGCAGCTTCAGCTTACAGGGGTCCTCCTACGAGCAGTACTTC. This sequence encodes CASSFSLQGSSYEQYF.

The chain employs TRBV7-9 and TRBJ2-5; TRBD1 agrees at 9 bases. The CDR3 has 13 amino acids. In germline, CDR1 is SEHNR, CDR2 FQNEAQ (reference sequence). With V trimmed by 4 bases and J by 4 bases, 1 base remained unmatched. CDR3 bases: TGTGCCAGCAGCTGGACAGGGGTAGAGACCCAGTACTTC. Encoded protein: CASSWTGVETQYF.

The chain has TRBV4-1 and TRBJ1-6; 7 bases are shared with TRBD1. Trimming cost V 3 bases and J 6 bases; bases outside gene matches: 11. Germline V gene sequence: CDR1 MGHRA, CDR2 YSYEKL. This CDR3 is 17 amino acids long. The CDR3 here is CASSQDGQVVGNSPLHF. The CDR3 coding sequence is TGCGCCAGCAGCCAGGATGGACAGGTGGTCGGTAATTCACCCCTCCACTTT.

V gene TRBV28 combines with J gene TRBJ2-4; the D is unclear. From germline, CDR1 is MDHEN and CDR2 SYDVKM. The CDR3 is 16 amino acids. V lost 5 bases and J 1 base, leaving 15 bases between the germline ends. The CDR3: CASSQHPSNAKNIQYF. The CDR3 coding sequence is TGTGCCAGCAGTCAACACCCCTCAAACGCCAAAAACATTCAGTACTTC.